This T cell receptor (beta chain) was captured by sequencing in a study of CD8+CD57+ T cells in acquired aplastic anemia. This CDR3 comprises 15 residues. Trimming pared 0 bases from V and 0 bases from J, leaving 9 bases between. Per the germline V gene, CDR1 is LGHNA and CDR2 is YNFKEQ. This clonotype was counted at least ten times. Genomic DNA served as template for TCR beta VDJ and CDR3 profiling. TCRdb re-called the reads with MiXCR, one entry per CDR3 protein. The sample lists approximately 190,000 distinct CDR3 sequences, nearly 50% occurring once. The authors sequenced patients whose flow cytometry had shown CD8+CD57+ cell expansion.

This TCR was sampled from a human donor with aplastic anemia. The rearrangement joins TRBV4-2 to TRBJ2-7; D might be TRBD2 (6 bases). Sequencing was performed on sorted CD4+, CD8+, or CD8+CD57+ T cells (not recorded which) from PBMCs. The CDR3 here is CASSQDAGSSYEQYF. The DNA of the CDR3 is TGTGCCAGCAGCCAAGATGCGGGGAGCTCCTACGAGCAGTACTTC.